These 15 T cell receptor beta chains were sequenced from one sample in a study of T-cell reconstitution after alpha-beta-depleted transplantation in children. Preparation of the TCRbeta library was carried out with unique molecular identifiers. From the PCR reads, TCRdb called clonotypes with MiXCR, one entry per CDR3 protein. This sample has hundreds of thousands of distinct CDR3 sequences, with 13% found just once. Sequenced material: PBMCs, taken from the stem cell graft. The receptors were gathered from a human donor who donated a stem cell graft to a child with Fanconi anemia.

This clonotype was observed many times. The chain links TRBV20-1 to TRBJ2-7, with 10 positions matching TRBD1. CDR3 length: 15 amino acids. Germline V gene sequence: CDR1 DFQATT, CDR2 SNEGSKA (reference sequence). The J segment lost 3 bases and the V segment lost 5 bases, leaving 10 bases of the junction unmatched. CDR3 nucleotide sequence: TGCAGTGCTGATAGCCCCGGGACAGGGGACTACGAGCAGTACTTC. This translates into CSADSPGTGDYEQYF.

CDR3 sequence (DNA): TGTGCCAGCAGTTTAACGGGACTAGCGGGGAGGGAGACCCAGTACTTC. Translating gives CASSLTGLAGRETQYF. This sequence joins TRBV27 and TRBJ2-5, with 13 bases matching TRBD2. Germline V gene data show CDR1 as MNHEY and CDR2 as SMNVEV (reference sequence). CDR3 size: 16 residues. Germline trimming cut 2 bases from V and 5 bases from J; bases unmatched to any gene: 5.

The rearrangement uses TRBV15 and TRBJ1-4; D is uncertain. Trimming took off 3 bases at V and 8 bases at J, with 19 bases between the two ends. The V gene's germline CDR1 is LNHNV and CDR2 YYDKDF (reference sequence). This CDR3 is 16 amino acids long. This CDR3 reads CATSRPGLPDVEKLFF. The CDR3 DNA reads TGTGCCACCAGCAGGCCCGGACTGCCAGACGTCGAAAAACTGTTTTTT.

This clonotype was found a few times. The chain is built from TRBV7-2 and TRBJ2-7; possibly TRBD2 for D (6 bases). V lost 4 bases, J lost 0 bases, and 10 bases lay in between. This CDR3 is built from 14 residues. Germline CDR1 and CDR2: SGHTA and FQGNSA. The CDR3 DNA follows: TGTGCCAGCAGCTGGGGGGTGGGCTCCTACGAGCAGTACTTC. It codes for CASSWGVGSYEQYF.

This chain joins TRBV20-1 and TRBJ2-5; no clear D. The V end was cut by 3 bases, the J end by 5 bases, with 10 bases between. In germline, CDR1 is DFQATT, CDR2 SNEGSKA (reference sequence). The CDR3 contains 12 residues. CDR3 sequence (DNA): TGCAGTGCTAGGGCGCCGTGGGAGACCCAGTACTTC. Translation gives CSARAPWETQYF.

The chain joins TRBV6-4 to TRBJ2-2; no reliable D call. Germline loops: CDR1 MRHNA, CDR2 SNTAGT. This CDR3 has 13 amino acids. V lost 0 bases to trimming and J lost 6 bases, with 5 bases between them. CDR3 nucleotide sequence: TGTGCCAGCAGTGACTCGATAGCCGGGGAGCTGTTTTTT. This translates into CASSDSIAGELFF.

This clonotype was detected ten times or more. This chain links TRBV30 with TRBJ1-1; D gene ambiguous. V was clipped by 0 bases and J by 4 bases, with 3 bases between them. CDR1 and CDR2 from the germline V gene are GTSNPN and SVGIG (reference sequence). CDR3 length equals 11 residues. The CDR3 nucleotides are TGTGCCTGGAGTGTAGGCACTGAAGCTTTCTTT. The encoded protein is CAWSVGTEAFF. Using reference TRBV30 and TRBJ1-1 for the parts outside the CDR3, the full variable domain is SQTIHQWPATLVQPVGSPLSLECTVEGTSNPNLYWYRQAAGRGLQLLFYSVGIGQISSEVPQNLSASRPQDRQFILSSKKLLLSDSGFYLCAWSVGTEAFFGQGTRLTVV.

This clonotype has only one observation. J is TRBJ1-2 and V is TRBV18; D is unresolved. V lost 3 bases, J lost 7 bases, and 15 bases lay in between. From germline, CDR1 is KGHSH and CDR2 LQKENI. The length of the CDR3 is 14 residues. This chain's CDR3 is CASSPNRLPGGYTF. CDR3 nucleotide sequence: TGTGCCAGCTCACCTAACCGCCTACCGGGTGGCTACACCTTC.

This clonotype was detected only a few times. J is TRBJ2-3 and V is TRBV5-1; D not resolved. There are 15 residues in the CDR3. The germline gives CDR1 SGHRS, CDR2 YFSETQ. V was pared by 2 bases and J by 0 bases, with 10 bases between. The CDR3 DNA follows: TGCGCCAGCAGCTTAATGCCTTCTAGCACAGATACGCAGTATTTT. This sequence encodes CASSLMPSSTDTQYF.

This clonotype was seen more than once but under ten times. This chain uses TRBV7-9 with TRBJ2-5, with unresolved D. Germline CDR1 reads SEHNR; CDR2 reads FQNEAQ (reference sequence). This CDR3 has 11 residues. V was pared by 5 bases and J by 9 bases, with 10 bases between. CDR3 loop: CASSQGNPQYF. DNA for the CDR3: TGTGCCAGCAGCCAAGGAAATCCCCAGTACTTC.

The CDR3 DNA reads as TGCAGTGCACCGGGACATATTAGTACTGAAGCTTTCTTT. It encodes CSAPGHISTEAFF. The genes are TRBV20-1 and TRBJ1-1; TRBD1 might be the D (6 bases). The V gene's germline CDR1 is DFQATT and CDR2 SNEGSKA (reference sequence). The CDR3 runs 13 residues. The germline V and J ends were trimmed by 6 bases and 5 bases, with 16 bases remaining between them.

This clonotype was picked up a small number of times. The chain uses TRBV6-2 or TRBV6-3 and TRBJ2-7, with a possible D match to TRBD1 (7 bases). V gave up 0 bases and J gave up 6 bases, with 15 bases separating them. CDR3 length: 15 amino acids. Germline loops: CDR1 MNHEY, CDR2 SVGEGT. CDR3 sequence: CASSYSTAGGGEQYV. In nucleotides, the CDR3 is TGTGCCAGCAGTTACTCGACGGCAGGGGGAGGCGAGCAGTACGTC.

The chain employs TRBV4-3 and TRBJ1-2, with 7 bases aligning to TRBD1. The CDR3 is 15 residues long. J lost 4 bases, V lost 1 base, and 6 bases had no gene match. The germline CDR1 and CDR2 sequences are LGHNA and YSLEER. CDR3 nucleotide sequence: TGCGCCAGCAGCCAAGGGGCAGGGGGGATCTATGGCTACACCTTC. Protein product: CASSQGAGGIYGYTF.

This chain uses TRBV2 with TRBJ2-1, with 7 bases aligning to TRBD1. Germline V gene data show CDR1 as SNHLY and CDR2 as FYNNEI. The CDR3 length is 17 residues. Trimming cost V 5 bases and J 7 bases; bases outside gene matches: 17. For the CDR3, the DNA is TGTGCCAGCAGTTCTGACAGGGATGCTTATTTGTCAAATGAGCAGTTCTTC. It is translated as CASSSDRDAYLSNEQFF.

V gene TRBV12-3 or TRBV12-4 combines with J gene TRBJ2-1; D perhaps matches TRBD2 (6 bases). This CDR3 region has 14 residues. V lost 0 bases and J lost 4, with 7 bases in between. Written as DNA, the CDR3 is TGTGCCAGCAGTTTAGCGGGACTTTACAATGAGCAGTTCTTC. Protein: CASSLAGLYNEQFF.